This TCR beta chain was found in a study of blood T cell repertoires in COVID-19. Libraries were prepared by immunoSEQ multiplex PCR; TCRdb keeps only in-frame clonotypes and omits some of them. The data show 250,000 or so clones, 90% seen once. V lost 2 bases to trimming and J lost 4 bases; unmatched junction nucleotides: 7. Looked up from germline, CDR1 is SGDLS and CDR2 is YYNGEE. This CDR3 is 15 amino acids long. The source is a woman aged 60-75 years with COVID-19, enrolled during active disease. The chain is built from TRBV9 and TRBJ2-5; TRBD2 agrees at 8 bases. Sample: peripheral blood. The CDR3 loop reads CASSVVGGAGETQYF. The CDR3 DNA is TGTGCCAGCAGCGTCGTCGGGGGGGCCGGAGAGACCCAGTACTTC.